These 23 T cell receptor beta chains were sequenced from one sample in a study of blood T cell repertoires in COVID-19. The table came from immunoSEQ multiplex PCR; TCRdb's copy has only in-frame clones and leaves some out. The sample consists of approximately 220,000 clones, around nine tenths of them appearing once. What was sequenced was peripheral blood. These receptors were collected from a man aged 60 to 75 who had recovered from COVID-19.

The V call is TRBV19, the J call TRBJ2-3, with 14 bases that match TRBD2. The ends lost 3 bases at V and 0 bases at J; junction bases unmatched: 5. The CDR3 length is 18 residues. Germline loops: CDR1 LNHDA, CDR2 SQIVND (reference sequence). CDR3 sequence reads: CASSIGLAGGSSTDTQYF. Here the CDR3 DNA reads TGTGCCAGTAGTATCGGACTAGCGGGGGGTTCTAGCACAGATACGCAGTATTTT.

This clone was detected only once. CDR3 DNA: TGTGCCAGCAGAGGGGCTGGCTCGTTAATTGAAGCTTTCTTT. Protein: CASRGAGSLIEAFF. This rearrangement joins TRBV6-5 to TRBJ1-1, with a weak D call TRBD1 (5 bases). Germline V gene sequence: CDR1 MNHEY, CDR2 SVGAGI. This CDR3 spans 14 amino acids. Trimming left V 6 bases short and J 7 bases short, with 18 bases between.

The V and J genes are TRBV29-1 and TRBJ2-1; 7 nucleotides agree with TRBD2. Trimming took 7 bases from V and 2 from J; bases not matched to a gene: 5. Germline CDR1 SQVTM, CDR2 ANQGSEA. This CDR3 contains 13 residues. This CDR3 is CSGSGLPYNEQFF. The CDR3 region has the DNA TGCAGCGGATCGGGACTACCCTACAATGAGCAGTTCTTC.

The V gene is TRBV28, the J gene TRBJ1-5, with D unresolved. There are 15 residues in the CDR3. The V end was cut by 6 bases, the J end by 0 bases, with 12 bases between. Germline V gene data show CDR1 as MDHEN and CDR2 as SYDVKM. CDR3: CASSLRLISNQPQHF. CDR3 bases: TGTGCCAGCAGCCTCCGACTGATTAGCAATCAGCCCCAGCATTTT.

This CDR3 reads CASKTSESSGNTIYF. The DNA for the CDR3 is TGTGCCAGTAAGACTTCCGAGAGCTCTGGAAACACCATATATTTT. J is TRBJ1-3 and V is TRBV19; D is undetermined. The CDR3 extends over 15 amino acids. V lost 7 bases and J 0 bases, leaving 13 bases between the germline ends. Germline V CDR1 and CDR2: LNHDA, SQIVND (reference sequence).

This clone was seen once. The chain links TRBV5-8 to TRBJ1-5; D might be TRBD1 (6 bases). The ends were cut back, 0 bases at V and 7 bases at J, with 11 bases in the middle. Germline-derived CDR1 and CDR2 are SGHTS and YDEGEE. This CDR3 is built from 14 residues. The chain's CDR3 is CASSLEGRGQPQHF. The CDR3 bases are TGTGCCAGCAGCTTGGAAGGGAGGGGGCAGCCCCAGCATTTT.

V is TRBV19 and J is TRBJ1-2, with 11 bases that match TRBD1. Per germline, CDR1 LNHDA and CDR2 SQIVND (reference sequence). Trimming took 4 bases from V and 5 from J; bases not matched to a gene: 6. This CDR3 contains 15 residues. CDR3 in DNA: TGTGCCAGTAGTACAAGGACAGGGGGCCGGTATGGCTACACCTTC. This encodes CASSTRTGGRYGYTF.

The V and J genes are TRBV10-1 and TRBJ2-7, with 8 bases fitting TRBD1. V shed 0 bases, J shed 6 bases, and the junction held 10 bases outside the gene matches. CDR3 length: 16 amino acids. The germline V gene has CDR1 WNHNN and CDR2 SYGVQD (reference sequence). The CDR3 DNA sequence: TGCGCCAGCAGTGAGTCAAGAGGACAGGGAGCCTCCGAGCAGTACTTC. Translation gives CASSESRGQGASEQYF.

This chain connects TRBV3-1 (or the pseudogene TRBV3-2) to TRBJ2-3; 10 bases line up with TRBD2. This CDR3 is built from 15 residues. Germline V CDR1 and CDR2: LGHDT, YNNKEL (reference sequence). The V and J ends lost 7 bases and 2 bases, in that order; junction bases with no gene match: 6. CDR3 in amino acids: CASKRTSGNTDTQYF. In nucleotides, the CDR3 is TGTGCCAGCAAACGGACTAGCGGAAACACAGATACGCAGTATTTT.

Only one count was recorded for this clone. J is TRBJ1-1 and V is TRBV5-1, with TRBD1 as a possible D gene (6 bases). Trimming shortened V by 6 bases and J by 2 bases, and 17 bases separated the two germline ends. CDR3 size: 15 residues. Germline values: CDR1 SGHRS, CDR2 YFSETQ. The CDR3 spells CASTLRGGLNTEAFF. The CDR3 nucleotides read TGCGCCAGCACCCTGAGGGGGGGATTAAACACTGAAGCTTTCTTT.

The V gene is TRBV4-1, the J gene TRBJ2-5; D is undetermined. The CDR3 is 13 amino acids. CDR1 is MGHRA, CDR2 YSYEKL, per germline. Trimming removed 0 bases at V and 6 bases at J, with 8 bases between. This CDR3 reads CASSQDLGKTQYF. CDR3 bases: TGCGCCAGCAGCCAAGATCTAGGAAAGACCCAGTACTTC.

As for this clone: The sample contains more than one DNA sequence encoding this CDR3. The V gene is TRBV20-1, the J gene TRBJ1-2, with D hard to call. This CDR3 contains 11 residues. Germline V gene sequence: CDR1 DFQATT, CDR2 SNEGSKA (reference sequence). V was trimmed by 0 bases and J by 11 bases, leaving 10 bases between them. CDR3 nucleotide sequence: TGCAGTGCTAGAGATCGGGGAGGGTACACCTTC. Translation gives CSARDRGGYTF.

CDR3 sequence (DNA): TGTGCCAGCAGCCGAAGCGGGGAGTTGGGTGAGCAGTACTTC. This translates into CASSRSGELGEQYF. V usage is TRBV9 and J usage is TRBJ2-7, with 7 bases fitting TRBD2. The germline V gene encodes CDR1 SGDLS and CDR2 YYNGEE. The V gene end was trimmed by 4 bases and the J gene end by 7 bases; junction bases not matched to a gene: 11. The CDR3 runs 14 residues.

This clone was observed once. This chain uses TRBV5-1 with TRBJ2-5; D ambiguous. The CDR3 consists of 14 residues. Trimming took off 0 bases at V and 1 base at J, with 7 bases between the two ends. The germline V gene encodes CDR1 SGHRS and CDR2 YFSETQ. CDR3 protein: CASSLAGTQETQYF. The DNA for the CDR3 is TGCGCCAGCAGCTTGGCCGGTACCCAAGAGACCCAGTACTTC.

The chain joins TRBV19 to TRBJ1-1; 8 bases match TRBD1. The junction had 12 bases not matched to a gene; V was cut back by 6 bases and J by 0 bases. Germline assignment: CDR1 LNHDA and CDR2 SQIVND (reference sequence). CDR3 size: 17 residues. The CDR3 DNA is TGTGCCAGTAGCCTCGACGACAGGGGCCGTTTGAACACTGAAGCTTTCTTT. Translated, it gives CASSLDDRGRLNTEAFF.

The rearrangement uses TRBV6-5 and TRBJ2-7, with 11 positions matching TRBD1. The CDR3 has 14 residues. Germline CDR1 is MNHEY and CDR2 is SVGAGI. J gave up 4 bases and V 6 bases, and 5 bases lay outside the gene matches. The CDR3 sequence: CASSRTGGLYEQYF. Written as DNA, the CDR3 is TGTGCCAGCAGCCGGACAGGGGGCTTATACGAGCAGTACTTC.

This chain links TRBV6-6 with TRBJ1-2, with TRBD1 as a possible D gene (6 bases). This CDR3 is 15 amino acids long. From germline, CDR1 is MNHNY and CDR2 SVGAGI (reference sequence). The germline V and J ends were trimmed by 6 bases and 4 bases, with 18 bases remaining between them. The CDR3 spells CASSSPSGQGYGYTF. For the CDR3, the DNA is TGTGCCAGCAGCTCACCCTCGGGACAAGGCTATGGCTACACCTTC.

A single count supports this clone. V gene TRBV7-8 combines with J gene TRBJ2-7, with TRBD1 matching 8 bases. Germline V CDR1 and CDR2: SGHVS, FQNEAQ. V trimming: 3 bases; J trimming: 7 bases; junction bases outside the gene matches: 11. This CDR3 contains 15 residues. CDR3: CASSFLPDREREQYF. DNA of the CDR3: TGTGCCAGCAGCTTTCTTCCGGACAGGGAACGGGAGCAGTACTTC.

This sequence joins TRBV11-1 and TRBJ1-1, with D uncertain. The CDR3 is made up of 11 amino acids. The V gene's germline CDR1 is SGHAT and CDR2 FQDESV (reference sequence). The V and J ends lost 3 bases and 3 bases respectively, with 2 bases between them. CDR3 sequence (DNA): TGTGCCAGCAGCTTCGACACTGAAGCTTTCTTT. Amino acids: CASSFDTEAFF.

V and J are TRBV7-6 and TRBJ1-5; weak D call: TRBD1 (5 bases). Per germline, CDR1 SGHVS and CDR2 FNYEAQ. V shed 0 bases and J shed 3 bases, with 15 bases lying between them. The CDR3 consists of 17 residues. The CDR3 nucleotides read TGTGCCAGCAGCTTAGCGCTGCGGCAGGGAATCAATCAGCCCCAGCATTTT. Residues: CASSLALRQGINQPQHF.

CDR3 bases: TGTGCCAGCTCACCCGACAGGGCCGAGCAGTACTTC. Protein product: CASSPDRAEQYF. The chain couples TRBV18 to TRBJ2-7, with 7 positions matching TRBD1. Germline lookup yields CDR1 KGHSH and CDR2 LQKENI. The CDR3 is 12 amino acids. The trim removed 3 bases at V and 6 bases at J, leaving 2 bases unmatched.

The V gene is TRBV9, the J gene TRBJ2-2; unclear D gene. V dropped 0 bases and J dropped 2 bases, with 8 bases sitting between them. Looked up from germline, CDR1 is SGDLS and CDR2 is YYNGEE. The CDR3 runs 15 residues. The CDR3 protein is CASSVDGDNTGELFF. CDR3 DNA sequence: TGTGCCAGCAGCGTAGATGGAGATAACACCGGGGAGCTGTTTTTT.

This chain joins TRBV6-6 and TRBJ2-5, with 7 bases lining up with TRBD1. The CDR3 length is 15 residues. J was trimmed by 5 bases and V by 5 bases; bases with no gene match: 11. Germline V gene lookup returns CDR1 MNHNY and CDR2 SVGAGI (reference sequence). The CDR3 protein is CASSRNRQGAETQYF. CDR3 DNA: TGTGCCAGCAGTCGTAACCGACAGGGTGCGGAGACCCAGTACTTC.